Listed below are T cell receptor beta chains from one sample, sequenced in a study of blood T cells in healthy people across ages. MiXCR was run by TCRdb on the 5' RACE reads, yielding one entry per CDR3 protein. The data show about 600,000 distinct CDR3 sequences, around half seen once. Sequencing was performed on blood. The source is a man at least 80 years old in good health. Both conserved end residues are part of each CDR3. Clone size is shown for a subset of rows, as once, few, many or a class of expanded clone.

TRBJ2-1 TRBV11-2 - CASSLDLQGGYNEQFF
TRBJ1-2 TRBV30 few CAWSVGRGTPAGYTF
TRBJ1-1 TRBV7-2 - CASSLWGVPEAFF
TRBJ2-1 TRBV4-1 - CASSPRGDRPNEQFF
TRBJ2-1 TRBV12-3/TRBV12-4 - CASSLGDSSVHEQFF
TRBJ2-3 TRBV4-3 - CASSQGLARRSTDTQYF
TRBJ2-1 TRBV29-1 - CSVDSVATLNEQFF
TRBJ1-2 TRBV24-1 - CATSDLGAGGWPNYGYTF
TRBJ2-3 TRBV5-1 - CASSVGQGRIKTDTQYF
TRBJ2-7 TRBV20-1 - CSAREGTLVDEQYF
TRBJ2-7 TRBV10-3 - CAISELSEVEQYF
TRBJ1-4 TRBV6-6 - CASSDVGAPEKLFF
TRBJ2-5 TRBV15 - CATSIDRGTQETQYF
TRBJ1-2 TRBV4-3 few CASSPFTTGLGYGYTF
TRBJ2-1 TRBV7-2 few CASSQFGLGASGRRVNEQFF
TRBJ1-2 TRBV6-5 - CAIRRGVYGYTF
TRBJ1-2 TRBV18 - CASSPPTRGTFNYGYTF
TRBJ2-3 TRBV4-3 - CASSLGEGLARDTQYF
TRBJ2-7 TRBV4-2 - CASSQGQKLSYEQYF
TRBJ2-3 TRBV30 - CAWQAGFIADTQYF
TRBJ1-5 TRBV20-1 once CSARTSSSNQPQHF
TRBJ1-6 TRBV6-5 many CAVARQGGNSPLHF
TRBJ1-5 TRBV3-1 - CASSQGRNQPQHF
TRBJ2-3 TRBV6-5 - CASSRTRDRGVDTQYF
TRBJ1-2 TRBV27 many CASSLAGDYGYTF
TRBJ2-4 TRBV4-3 few CASSQDVGNIQYF
TRBJ1-2 TRBV7-2 - CASSLSAGMNYGYTF
TRBJ2-7 TRBV7-2 - CASSSGALYRPYEQYF
TRBJ2-1 TRBV20-1 - CSGLGANEQFF
TRBJ2-1 TRBV4-3 - CASSLLAAAYNEQFF
TRBJ2-1 TRBV7-7 - CASSLLLAGGDLEYNEQFF
TRBJ1-1 TRBV29-1 - CSGQGLNTEAFF
TRBJ2-7 TRBV29-1 few CSVPTFRVTYEQYF
TRBJ2-5 TRBV20-1 few CSARASGETQYF
TRBJ2-7 TRBV7-2 few CASSLVAGGAPSYEQYF
TRBJ2-5 TRBV11-2 - CASSLDTGTSKTQYF
TRBJ2-5 TRBV7-2 - CASSFMTETQYF
TRBJ1-2 TRBV7-9 few CASSSRASSYGYTF
TRBJ2-1 TRBV15 - CATKAGGYYNEQFF
TRBJ1-2 TRBV20-1 - CSAREGWIIPWGGYTF
TRBJ1-1 TRBV10-3 - CAISALRGQGFMNTEAFF
TRBJ2-5 TRBV2 few CASSETEQETQYF
TRBJ2-5 TRBV7-2 - CASSLVGRETQYF
TRBJ2-1 TRBV2 - CASSAGGGNSYNEQFF
TRBJ2-5 TRBV7-2 - CASSKRDQETQYF
TRBJ2-1 TRBV29-1 - CSVDRYNEQFF
- TRBV10-3 few CASREGGGRDDDEQYF
TRBJ1-6 TRBV6-5 many CASSYFSRDSPLHF
TRBJ2-7 TRBV21-1 - CASSIRDSLSYEQYF
TRBJ2-1 TRBV29-1 - CSEKTGGYNEQFF
TRBJ2-7 TRBV3-1 - CASSQIAGASEQYF
TRBJ1-3 TRBV7-2 - CASSPGRGNTIYF
- TRBV6-2/TRBV6-3 - CASSQVLPYEQYF
TRBJ2-5 TRBV29-1 few CSAETDRQETQYF
TRBJ2-3 TRBV3-1 - CASSQEWTLTDTQYF
TRBJ2-1 TRBV7-9 - CASSHRLNEQFF
TRBJ2-5 TRBV5-1 - CASSRSLGRDNQETQYF
TRBJ2-5 TRBV5-1 few CASSSRTSPETQYF
TRBJ1-2 TRBV12-3/TRBV12-4 few CASRNAGPLYGYTF